What follows describes a single TCR beta chain. The antigen remains unidentified. The data were taken from a study of beta chain features in type 1 diabetes. Study in general: Approximately 100 million sorted cells were examined across all samples.

All of the isolated RNA was reverse transcribed, so expressed TCRB transcripts were sequenced. The table came from immunoSEQ multiplex PCR; TCRdb's copy has only in-frame clones and leaves some out. Of fewer than 450,000 clones in the sample, roughly 14% were seen once. The study, taken as a whole, reports: PCR might preferentially amplify shorter templates, equally in patients and controls. Type 1 diabetes patients had TCRB CDR3s that were shorter (moderately but significantly so) in all four CD4+ subsets. Whether HLA type affects TCRB rearrangement stayed undetermined in the present work.

It was via CD45RO/CCR7/CD25/CD127/CD95/CD27 that CD4+ naive, central memory, regulatory and stem cell-like memory cells were sorted. The germline V gene has CDR1 SGHRS and CDR2 YFSETQ. The V and J ends lost 0 bases and 5 bases respectively, with 8 bases between them. This CDR3 spans 14 amino acids. The specimen was naive CD4+ T cells from blood. This receptor was taken from a woman younger than 35 with type 1 diabetes. V usage is TRBV5-1 and J usage is TRBJ2-2, with D unresolved. The CDR3: CASSLDPRTGELFF. CDR3 DNA: TGCGCCAGCAGCTTGGATCCGAGGACCGGGGAGCTGTTTTTT.